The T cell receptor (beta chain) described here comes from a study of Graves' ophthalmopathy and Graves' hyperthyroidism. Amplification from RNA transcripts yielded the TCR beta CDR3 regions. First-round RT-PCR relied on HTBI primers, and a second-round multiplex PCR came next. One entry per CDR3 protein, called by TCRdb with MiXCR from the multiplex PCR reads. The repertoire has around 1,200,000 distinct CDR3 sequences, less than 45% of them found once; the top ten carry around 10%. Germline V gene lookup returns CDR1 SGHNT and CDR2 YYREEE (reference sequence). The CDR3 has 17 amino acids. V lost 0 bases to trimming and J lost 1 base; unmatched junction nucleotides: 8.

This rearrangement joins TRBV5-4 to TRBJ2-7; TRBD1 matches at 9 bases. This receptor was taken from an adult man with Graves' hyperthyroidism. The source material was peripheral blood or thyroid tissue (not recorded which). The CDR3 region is CASSLGSRGTGSYEQYF. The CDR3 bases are TGTGCCAGCAGCTTGGGTTCCCGCGGGACAGGGTCCTACGAGCAGTACTTC.